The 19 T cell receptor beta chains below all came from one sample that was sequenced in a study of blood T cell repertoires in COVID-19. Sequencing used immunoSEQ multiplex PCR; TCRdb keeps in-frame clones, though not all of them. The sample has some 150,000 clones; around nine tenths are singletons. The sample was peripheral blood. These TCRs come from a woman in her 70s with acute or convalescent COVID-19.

The CDR3: CAIPPGQGVYGEQYV. The CDR3 coding sequence is TGTGCCATCCCCCCGGGACAGGGTGTCTACGGCGAGCAGTACGTC. The rearrangement links TRBV6-8 to TRBJ2-7; 9 bases are shared with TRBD1. CDR1 is MNHGY and CDR2 is SAAAGT in the germline V gene. Trimming cost V 10 bases and J 6 bases; bases outside gene matches: 16. CDR3 size: 15 residues.

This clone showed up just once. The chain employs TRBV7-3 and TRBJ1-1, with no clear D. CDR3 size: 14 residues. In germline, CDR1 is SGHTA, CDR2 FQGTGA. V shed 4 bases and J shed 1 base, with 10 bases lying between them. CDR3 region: CASSSGRGNTEAFF. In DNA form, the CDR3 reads TGTGCCAGCAGCTCAGGCCGGGGGAACACTGAAGCTTTCTTT. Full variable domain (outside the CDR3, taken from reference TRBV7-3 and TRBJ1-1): GAGVSQTPSNKVTEKGKYVELRCDPISGHTALYWYRQSLGQGPEFLIYFQGTGAADDSGLPNDRFFAVRPEGSVSTLKIQRTERGDSAVYLCASSSGRGNTEAFFGQGTRLTVV.

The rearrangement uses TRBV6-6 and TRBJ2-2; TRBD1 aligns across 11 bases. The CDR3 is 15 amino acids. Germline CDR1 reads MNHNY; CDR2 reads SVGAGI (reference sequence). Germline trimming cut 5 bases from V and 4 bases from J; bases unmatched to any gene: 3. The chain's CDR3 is CASSRDRGVTGELFF. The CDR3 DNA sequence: TGTGCCAGCAGTAGGGACAGGGGGGTCACCGGGGAGCTGTTTTTT.

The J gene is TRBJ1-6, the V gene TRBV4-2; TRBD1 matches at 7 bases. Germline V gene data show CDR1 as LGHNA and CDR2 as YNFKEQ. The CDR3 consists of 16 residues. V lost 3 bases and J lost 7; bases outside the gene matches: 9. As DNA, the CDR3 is TGTGCCAGCAGCCAGGCTCCGACAGGGCGGAATTCACCCCTCCACTTT. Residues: CASSQAPTGRNSPLHF.

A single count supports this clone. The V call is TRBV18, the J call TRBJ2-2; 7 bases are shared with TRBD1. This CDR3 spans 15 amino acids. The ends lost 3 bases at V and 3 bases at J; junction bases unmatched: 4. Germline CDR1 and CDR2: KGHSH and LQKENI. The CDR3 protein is CASSPDRVDTGELFF. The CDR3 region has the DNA TGTGCCAGCTCACCCGACAGGGTGGACACCGGGGAGCTGTTTTTT.

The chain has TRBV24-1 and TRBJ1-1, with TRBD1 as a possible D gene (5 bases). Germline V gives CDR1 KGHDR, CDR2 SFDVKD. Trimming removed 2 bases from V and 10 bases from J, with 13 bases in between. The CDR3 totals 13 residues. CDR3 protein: CATSDSDTIGAFF. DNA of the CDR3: TGTGCCACCAGTGATTCGGACACGATCGGAGCTTTCTTT.

This CDR3 reads CASSRDRVYEQYF. In DNA, the CDR3 is TGTGCCAGCTCCCGGGACAGGGTCTACGAGCAGTACTTC. The J gene is TRBJ2-7, the V gene TRBV27; TRBD1 matches at 9 bases. The J segment lost 3 bases and the V segment lost 8 bases, leaving 5 bases of the junction unmatched. Germline V lookup: CDR1 MNHEY, CDR2 SMNVEV (reference sequence). The CDR3 has 13 amino acids.

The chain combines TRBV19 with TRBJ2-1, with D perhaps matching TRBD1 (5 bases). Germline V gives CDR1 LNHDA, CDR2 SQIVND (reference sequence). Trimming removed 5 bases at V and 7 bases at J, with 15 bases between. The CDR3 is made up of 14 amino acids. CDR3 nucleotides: TGTGCCAGTAGTTTCGCAGGGCGCACGAATGAGCAGTTCTTC. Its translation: CASSFAGRTNEQFF.

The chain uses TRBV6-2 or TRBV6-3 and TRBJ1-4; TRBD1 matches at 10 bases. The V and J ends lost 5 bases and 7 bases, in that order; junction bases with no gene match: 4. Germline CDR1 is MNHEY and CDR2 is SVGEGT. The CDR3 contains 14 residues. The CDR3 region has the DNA TGTGCCAGCAGTCTGACAGGGGGCATTGAAAAACTGTTTTTT. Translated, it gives CASSLTGGIEKLFF.

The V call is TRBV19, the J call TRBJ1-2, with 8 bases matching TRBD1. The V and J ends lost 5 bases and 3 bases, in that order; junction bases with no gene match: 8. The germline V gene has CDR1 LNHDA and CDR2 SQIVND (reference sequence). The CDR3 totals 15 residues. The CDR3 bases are TGTGCCAGTAGTGGCTGGACAGGGTTGGACTATGGCTACACCTTC. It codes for CASSGWTGLDYGYTF.

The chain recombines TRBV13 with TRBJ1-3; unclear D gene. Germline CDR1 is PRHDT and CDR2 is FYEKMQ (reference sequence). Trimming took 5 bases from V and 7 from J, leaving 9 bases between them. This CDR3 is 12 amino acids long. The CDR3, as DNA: TGTGCCAGCAGCCGAACATGGAACACCATATATTTT. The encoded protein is CASSRTWNTIYF.

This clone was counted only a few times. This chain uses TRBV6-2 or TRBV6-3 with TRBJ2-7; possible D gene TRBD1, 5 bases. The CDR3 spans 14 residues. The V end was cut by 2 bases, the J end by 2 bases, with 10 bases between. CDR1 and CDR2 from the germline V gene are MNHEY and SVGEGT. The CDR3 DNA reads TGTGCCAGCAGTTACCAGGGAAGGACCTACGAGCAGTACGTC. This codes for CASSYQGRTYEQYV.

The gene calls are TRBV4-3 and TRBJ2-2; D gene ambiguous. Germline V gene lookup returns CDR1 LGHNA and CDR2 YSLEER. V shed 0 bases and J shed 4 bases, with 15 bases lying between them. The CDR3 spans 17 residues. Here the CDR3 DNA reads TGCGCCAGCAGCCAAGATTATGAGGTGGTAGGCACCGGGGAGCTGTTTTTT. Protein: CASSQDYEVVGTGELFF.

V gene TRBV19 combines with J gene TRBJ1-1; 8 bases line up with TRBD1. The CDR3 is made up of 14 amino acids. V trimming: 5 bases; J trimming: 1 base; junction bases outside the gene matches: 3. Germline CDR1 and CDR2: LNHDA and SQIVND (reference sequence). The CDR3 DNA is TGTGCCAGTAGTCTCGGACAGGGGAACACTGAAGCTTTCTTT. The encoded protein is CASSLGQGNTEAFF.

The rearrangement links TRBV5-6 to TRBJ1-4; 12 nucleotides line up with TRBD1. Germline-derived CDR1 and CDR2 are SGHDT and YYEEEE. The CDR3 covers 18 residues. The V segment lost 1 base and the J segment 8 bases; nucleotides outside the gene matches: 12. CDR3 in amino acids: CASSLTGTGGSFGEKLFF. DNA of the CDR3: TGTGCCAGCAGCTTGACCGGGACAGGGGGCAGTTTCGGGGAAAAACTGTTTTTT.

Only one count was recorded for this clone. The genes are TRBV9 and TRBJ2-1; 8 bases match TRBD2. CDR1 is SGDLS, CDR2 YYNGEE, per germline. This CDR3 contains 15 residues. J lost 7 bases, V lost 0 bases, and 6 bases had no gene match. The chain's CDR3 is CASSVAGGGLNEQFF. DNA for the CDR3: TGTGCCAGCAGCGTAGCCGGGGGGGGACTGAATGAGCAGTTCTTC.

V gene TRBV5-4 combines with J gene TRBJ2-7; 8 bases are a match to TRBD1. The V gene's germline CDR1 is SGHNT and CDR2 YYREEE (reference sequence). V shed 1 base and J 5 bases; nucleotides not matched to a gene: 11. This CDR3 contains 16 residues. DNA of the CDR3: TGTGCCAGCAGCTTGACGTATGGGGCAGGGGGCAACGAGCAGTACTTC. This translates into CASSLTYGAGGNEQYF.

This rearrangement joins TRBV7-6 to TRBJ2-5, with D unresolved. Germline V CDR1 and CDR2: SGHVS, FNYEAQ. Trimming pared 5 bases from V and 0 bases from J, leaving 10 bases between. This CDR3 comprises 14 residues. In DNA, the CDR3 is TGTGCCAGCAGCCCTAGTACGTACCAAGAGACCCAGTACTTC. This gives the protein CASSPSTYQETQYF.

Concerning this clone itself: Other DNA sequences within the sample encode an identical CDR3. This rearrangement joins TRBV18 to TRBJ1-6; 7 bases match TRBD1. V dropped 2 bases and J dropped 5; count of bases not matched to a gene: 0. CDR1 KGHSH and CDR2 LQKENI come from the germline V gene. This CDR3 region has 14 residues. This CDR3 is CASSPTGDNSPLHF. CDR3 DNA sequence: TGTGCCAGCTCACCAACAGGGGATAATTCACCCCTCCACTTT.